The rows below give T cell receptor beta chains drawn from one sample of a study of Graves' ophthalmopathy and Graves' hyperthyroidism. TCRdb ran MiXCR on the multiplex PCR reads and lists one entry per CDR3 protein. The profile shows about 620,000 distinct CDR3 sequences, around a fifth of them singletons. The sample taken for sequencing was peripheral blood. Receptors were obtained from a woman between 18 and 29 years old with stable Graves' hyperthyroidism. Some clones in this sample may be carry-over from other donors' samples. CDR3s include the opening cysteine and the closing phenylalanine or tryptophan. The D gene is left open where the match is weak. Clone size is given for some rows only: seen once, a few or many times, or a class if the clone is expanded.

CDR3aa | CDR3nt | j_gene | v_gene | d_gene | abundance
CAHGMASGYEQYF | TGTGCCCATGGTATGGCTAGCGGGTACGAGCAGTACTTC | TRBJ2-7 | TRBV30 | TRBD2 | .
CASTSYRGKGELFF | TGTGCCAGCACTTCATACCGAGGGAAAGGGGAGCTGTTTTTT | TRBJ2-2 | TRBV12-3/TRBV12-4 | . | once
CSADGLRVGSNQPQHF | TGCAGTGCCGACGGGCTCAGGGTAGGCAGCAATCAGCCCCAGCATTTT | TRBJ1-5 | TRBV20-1 | . | many
CASSLRAVQETQYF | TGTGCCAGCAGCTTAAGGGCAGTCCAAGAGACCCAGTACTTC | TRBJ2-5 | TRBV11-1 | . | .
CASLNVPYEQYF | TGTGCCAGCCTGAATGTCCCCTACGAGCAGTACTTC | TRBJ2-7 | TRBV6-1 | . | many
CASSLTGAGDSYEQYF | TGTGCCAGCAGCTTAACCGGGGCAGGGGATTCCTACGAGCAGTACTTC | TRBJ2-7 | TRBV7-8 | . | many
CASRGPRANYGYTF | TGTGCCAGCAGAGGACCGCGAGCTAACTATGGCTACACCTTC | TRBJ1-2 | TRBV6-1 | . | .
CASSKNGQGGMNTEAFF | TGCGCCAGCAGCAAAAACGGACAGGGAGGGATGAACACTGAAGCTTTCTTT | TRBJ1-1 | TRBV5-1 | TRBD1 | few
CASSSPGFSPLHF | TGTGCCAGCAGCTCTCCAGGGTTTTCACCCCTCCACTTT | TRBJ1-6 | TRBV7-9 | . | many
CASSYSHSGQGGYEQYF | TGTGCCAGCAGTTACTCACATTCCGGGCAGGGGGGCTACGAGCAGTACTTC | TRBJ2-7 | TRBV6-5 | . | many
CASSQDYGLVLYEQYF | TGTGCCAGCAGCCAAGATTACGGGCTAGTGTTATACGAGCAGTACTTC | TRBJ2-7 | TRBV3-1 | . | many
CASSLELSDQYF | TGTGCCAGCAGTTTAGAACTAAGCGACCAGTACTTC | TRBJ2-5 | TRBV12-3/TRBV12-4 | . | .
CASSTPGQQETQYF | TGTGCCAGCAGTACCCCGGGACAGCAAGAGACCCAGTACTTC | TRBJ2-5 | TRBV6-1 | TRBD1 | few
CASNSPRDRGETQYF | TGTGCCAGCAACTCCCCTCGGGACAGGGGAGAGACCCAGTACTTC | TRBJ2-5 | TRBV6-2/TRBV6-3 | TRBD1 | .
CSAAWDGNQPQHF | TGCAGTGCTGCCTGGGACGGCAATCAGCCCCAGCATTTT | TRBJ1-5 | TRBV20-1 | . | many
CSARLGQSGANVLTF | TGCAGTGCCCGACTTGGACAGTCTGGGGCCAACGTCCTGACTTTC | TRBJ2-6 | TRBV20-1 | . | .
CASSDDRRNTIYF | TGTGCCAGCAGTGACGACAGAAGAAACACCATATATTTT | TRBJ1-3 | TRBV6-1 | . | .
CASSVEESYNEQFF | TGTGCCAGCAGCGTAGAAGAGTCCTACAATGAGCAGTTCTTC | TRBJ2-1 | TRBV9 | . | many
CASSLRRDSAGELFF | TGTGCCAGCAGCTTAAGAAGGGACAGCGCCGGGGAGCTGTTTTTT | TRBJ2-2 | TRBV11-1 | TRBD1 | many
CASSSQPGRQMNTEAFF | TGTGCCAGTAGCTCTCAACCGGGACGGCAAATGAACACTGAAGCTTTCTTT | TRBJ1-1 | TRBV19 | . | many
CASRRQGAWVGTEAFF | TGTGCCAGCAGGCGACAGGGGGCTTGGGTTGGCACTGAAGCTTTCTTT | TRBJ1-1 | TRBV2 | TRBD1 | .
CASSTGRNEAFF | TGTGCCAGCAGTACCGGACGAAATGAAGCTTTCTTT | TRBJ1-1 | TRBV9 | . | many
CSAPGITGELFF | TGCAGTGCTCCAGGGATTACCGGGGAGCTGTTTTTT | TRBJ2-2 | TRBV20-1 | . | many
CSVGNSPGAKNMQYF | TGCAGCGTTGGGAACTCGCCGGGGGCCAAAAACATGCAGTACTTC | TRBJ2-4 | TRBV29-1 | . | .
CASSPGTSGIETQYF | TGTGCCAGCAGCCCCGGGACTAGCGGGATAGAGACCCAGTACTTC | TRBJ2-5 | TRBV7-8 | TRBD2 | .
CSATLPGLAGDTGELFF | TGCAGTGCTACACTTCCGGGACTAGCGGGAGACACCGGGGAGCTGTTTTTT | TRBJ2-2 | TRBV20-1 | TRBD2 | few
CSARGPTERVNTEAFF | TGCAGTGCTAGAGGCCCGACAGAAAGGGTGAACACTGAAGCTTTCTTT | TRBJ1-1 | TRBV20-1 | . | many
CASGTRLGGTEAFF | TGTGCTAGTGGCACCCGACTAGGGGGGACTGAAGCTTTCTTT | TRBJ1-1 | TRBV12-5 | . | .
CAWSSEENTEAFF | TGTGCCTGGAGTAGCGAGGAAAACACTGAAGCTTTCTTT | TRBJ1-1 | TRBV30 | . | many
CSVPRQGTYEQYF | TGCAGCGTCCCCAGGCAGGGGACTTATGAGCAGTACTTC | TRBJ2-7 | TRBV29-1 | . | many
CASSPSSGDTEAFF | TGTGCCAGCTCACCCTCTTCAGGAGACACTGAAGCTTTCTTT | TRBJ1-1 | TRBV18 | . | .
CASGHRNSGNTIYF | TGTGCCAGCGGTCACAGGAACTCTGGAAACACCATATATTTT | TRBJ1-3 | TRBV12-3/TRBV12-4 | . | many
CASSASLFTEAFF | TGTGCCAGCAGTGCCAGCCTATTCACTGAAGCTTTCTTT | TRBJ1-1 | TRBV6-1 | . | .
CASSPTGAGAEAFF | TGTGCCAGCAGCCCGACAGGGGCGGGCGCTGAAGCTTTCTTT | TRBJ1-1 | TRBV7-3 | TRBD1 | many
CSGVTGSGEQYF | TGCAGTGGGGTTACTGGCTCGGGCGAGCAGTACTTC | TRBJ2-7 | TRBV20-1 | . | many
CSVEVQGQNYEQYF | TGCAGCGTTGAGGTTCAGGGCCAGAACTACGAGCAGTACTTC | TRBJ2-7 | TRBV29-1 | . | many
CASNPPPGQGAYEQYF | TGTGCCAGCAACCCACCCCCGGGACAGGGGGCCTACGAGCAGTACTTC | TRBJ2-7 | TRBV2 | TRBD1 | many
CASSLARTAGTGELFF | TGTGCCAGCAGTTTAGCTCGGACGGCGGGCACCGGGGAGCTGTTTTTT | TRBJ2-2 | TRBV28 | . | .